This T cell receptor beta chain appears in the sequencing data of a study of CD8 T cells in ankylosing spondylitis. Study results and caveats: Reported data indicate significant enrichment of disease-linked clones within matched ankylosing spondylitis synovial fluid. Within ankylosing spondylitis blood, a TCR beta motif made up of under 10 highly homologous variants appeared to be characteristic. Previously reported in reactive arthritis synovial fluid and blood were some of the motif variants.

Remarks on this clonotype: As yet, its antigen is unknown.

TCRdb called the 5' RACE reads again in MiXCR, with one record for every CDR3 protein. The sample carries roughly 470,000 distinct CDR3 sequences, roughly 26% recorded once. Sequencing was performed on blood, either unsorted or a sorted T cell fraction (not recorded which). This receptor was obtained from a male donor with ankylosing spondylitis.

The CDR3, as DNA: TGCAGTGCTAGTTTGGGGGGAGGGGAGCTGTTTTTT. Translating gives CSASLGGGELFF. The chain has TRBV20-1 and TRBJ2-2, with D possibly TRBD2 on 6 matching bases. This CDR3 comprises 12 residues. Germline CDR1 DFQATT, CDR2 SNEGSKA (reference sequence). Trimming left V 3 bases short and J 8 bases short, with 10 bases between.